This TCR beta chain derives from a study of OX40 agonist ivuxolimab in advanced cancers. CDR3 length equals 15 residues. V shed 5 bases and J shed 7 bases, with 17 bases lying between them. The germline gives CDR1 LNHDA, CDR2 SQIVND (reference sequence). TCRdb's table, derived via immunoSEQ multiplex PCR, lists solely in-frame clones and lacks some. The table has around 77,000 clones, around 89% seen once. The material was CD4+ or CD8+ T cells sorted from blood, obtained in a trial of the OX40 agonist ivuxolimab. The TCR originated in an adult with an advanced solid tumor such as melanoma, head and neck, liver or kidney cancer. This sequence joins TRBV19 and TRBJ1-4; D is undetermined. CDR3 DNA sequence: TGTGCCAGTAGTGCTGCGGGGTTTAATGCTGAAAAACTGTTTTTT. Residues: CASSAAGFNAEKLFF.